The rows below give T cell receptor beta chains drawn from one sample of a study of blood T cell repertoires in COVID-19. Profiled with immunoSEQ multiplex PCR; TCRdb holds only in-frame clones, not every one. The table has approximately 71,000 clones, 79% seen once; the top ten hold around 27%. Sample: peripheral blood. The receptor source for this set is a man aged 60 to 69 with active or convalescent COVID-19. The CDR3 runs from the conserved cysteine through the conserved F or W. D genes are given only for firm matches. Clone size, where shown, is once, few, many, or a class for clones that have expanded.

J,V,D,size,DNA,CDR3
TRBJ1-2,TRBV28,TRBD1,-,TGTGCCAGCAGATCAGGGACAGCCCCAACCGGCTACACCTTC,CASRSGTAPTGYTF
TRBJ1-5,TRBV7-2,TRBD1,few,TGTGCCAGCAGCTTGACAGGGAGTAATCAGCCCCAGCATTTT,CASSLTGSNQPQHF
TRBJ2-7,TRBV18,-,-,TGTGCCAGCTCACCACCGGTTCAGGTGGGTCGGTACGAGCAGTACTTC,CASSPPVQVGRYEQYF
TRBJ1-5,TRBV12-3/TRBV12-4,-,once,TGTGCCAGCACTGGACAGACAAATCAGCCCCAGCATTTT,CASTGQTNQPQHF
TRBJ1-3,TRBV5-1,-,-,TGCGCCAGCCGCGGGGTCAACTCTGGAAACACCATATATTTT,CASRGVNSGNTIYF
TRBJ1-4,TRBV25-1,TRBD1,-,TGTGCCAGCAGTGGACAGGGCCCTAATGAAAAACTGTTTTTT,CASSGQGPNEKLFF
TRBJ2-1,TRBV7-2,TRBD2,-,TGTGCCAGCAGCTTAGTGTCCGGGGGGGCCTTTGATGAGCAGTTCTTC,CASSLVSGGAFDEQFF
TRBJ2-5,TRBV11-2,TRBD2,-,TGTGCCAGCAGCTTAGATCTGGTAGCGGGGAGGGTCCAGTACTTC,CASSLDLVAGRVQYF
TRBJ2-3,TRBV21-1,-,-,TGTGCCAACTGTTTGGATACGCAGTATTTT,CANCLDTQYF
TRBJ1-6,TRBV15,-,-,TGTGCCACCAGCAGAGGTCGGGGGTCTAATTCACCCCTCCACTTT,CATSRGRGSNSPLHF
TRBJ1-1,TRBV5-1,-,-,TGCGCCAGCAGCCTGGCAGGGGACCAAGATCGAGCTTTCTTT,CASSLAGDQDRAFF
TRBJ2-7,TRBV10-3,TRBD2,-,TGTGCCACCCTTAGCGGGGGGGCCAGGGAGCAGTACTTC,CATLSGGAREQYF
TRBJ1-1,TRBV11-2,-,-,TGTGCCAGCAGCCGCTTGTCGGGTTCGAACACTGAAGCTTTCTTT,CASSRLSGSNTEAFF
TRBJ2-6,TRBV10-3,-,-,TGTGCCTCACTGATCTCTGGGGCCAACGTCCTGACTTTC,CASLISGANVLTF
TRBJ1-2,TRBV15,TRBD1,-,TGTGCCACCAGCAGGACCCCCTCCCCTGGACAGGGCTCTGGCTACACCTTC,CATSRTPSPGQGSGYTF
TRBJ2-7,TRBV11-2,TRBD2,once,TGTGCCAGCAGCTTAGATAGCGGGGGGCCCTACGAGCAGTACTTC,CASSLDSGGPYEQYF
TRBJ1-5,TRBV10-2,TRBD1,-,TGCGCCAGCAGGGGGACAGGGGACCAGCCCCAGCATTTT,CASRGTGDQPQHF
TRBJ1-4,TRBV7-2,TRBD1,once,TGTGCCAGCAGCAAATCCGGGACAGGCGAAAAACTGTTTTTT,CASSKSGTGEKLFF
TRBJ2-7,TRBV6-1,TRBD2,-,TGTGCCAGCAGTGAATACCGGACTAGCGGGGGGGCTGTCGACAACTTC,CASSEYRTSGGAVDNF
TRBJ2-5,TRBV13,-,once,TGTGCCAGCAGCCCAAGACTCAGAGAGACCCAGTACTTC,CASSPRLRETQYF
TRBJ1-1,TRBV5-5,-,-,TGTGCCAGCAGCTTGCAGGGGAGGGAGACTGAAGCTTTCTTT,CASSLQGRETEAFF
TRBJ2-3,TRBV11-3,-,-,TGTGCCAGCAGTTACACCTTCACAGATACGCAGTATTTT,CASSYTFTDTQYF
TRBJ2-2,TRBV9,-,few,TGTGCCAGCAGCGTAGATGCGGGGAACACCGGGGAGCTGTTTTTT,CASSVDAGNTGELFF
TRBJ2-2,TRBV6-6,-,-,TGTGCCAGCGGACCAGGGCTTTGGGACACCGGGGAGCTGTTTTTT,CASGPGLWDTGELFF
TRBJ1-2,TRBV19,TRBD1,-,TGTGCCAGTAGTCCGGGACAGGGGAACTATGGCTACACCTTC,CASSPGQGNYGYTF
TRBJ2-5,TRBV3-1/TRBV3-2,TRBD2,-,TGTGCCAGCAGCCCTCGACTAGCCCAGACCCAGTACTTC,CASSPRLAQTQYF
TRBJ1-1,TRBV6-1,TRBD1,-,TGTGCCAGCAGTGATCCATCGACAGGGAAGACTGAAGCTTTCTTT,CASSDPSTGKTEAFF
TRBJ1-2,TRBV7-6,-,once,TGTGCCAGCAGCCTCACATCCGGGGCTAACTATGGCTACACCTTC,CASSLTSGANYGYTF
TRBJ1-4,TRBV7-2,-,-,TGTGCCAGCAGCCCCCAAGGAAACTATAATGAAAAACTGTTTTTT,CASSPQGNYNEKLFF
TRBJ2-3,TRBV5-1,TRBD1,-,TGCGCCAGCAGCTCGAACGTCAGGGGGAGCACAGATACGCAGTATTTT,CASSSNVRGSTDTQYF
TRBJ1-1,TRBV18,-,-,TGTGCCAGCTCACCAGCAGTCGAGAACACTGAAGCTTTCTTT,CASSPAVENTEAFF
TRBJ1-2,TRBV7-3,-,-,TGTGCCAGCAGCTCAAATCCGGGAGACGGTGGCTACACCTTC,CASSSNPGDGGYTF
TRBJ2-7,TRBV10-3,TRBD1,-,TGTGCCATCAGACCCGGGACAGGTCCCTACGAGCAGTACTTC,CAIRPGTGPYEQYF
TRBJ1-2,TRBV2,-,-,TGTGCCAGCAGCCCTATTTATGGCTACACCTTC,CASSPIYGYTF
TRBJ2-7,TRBV9,-,-,TGTGCCAGCAGCGTAACCGGGGACAATTCGGGATACGAGCAGTACTTC,CASSVTGDNSGYEQYF
TRBJ1-1,TRBV20-1,-,-,TGCAGTGCTAGAGATCGGGTAGAAGCTTTCTTT,CSARDRVEAFF
TRBJ2-3,TRBV10-3,TRBD2,few,TGTGCCATCAGTGAGGGAGCGGGGACAGATACGCAGTATTTT,CAISEGAGTDTQYF
TRBJ2-2,TRBV9,-,-,TGTGCCAGCAGCGCACCATCAGGGGGGATTACCGGGGAGCTGTTTTTT,CASSAPSGGITGELFF
TRBJ1-1,TRBV2,TRBD1,-,TGTGCCAGCAGAAGGGGGCGCGTGAACACTGAAGCTTTCTTT,CASRRGRVNTEAFF
TRBJ1-5,TRBV2,-,-,TGTGCCAGCACCCGTTCCAGGTACGCCGATCAGCCCCAGCATTTT,CASTRSRYADQPQHF
TRBJ2-2,TRBV30,-,-,TGTGCCTGGAGGGTGGCTGCGAACACCGGGGAGCTGTTTTTT,CAWRVAANTGELFF
TRBJ2-4,TRBV18,-,-,TGTGCCAGCTCACCACCGACTGACCGAAACATTCAGTACTTC,CASSPPTDRNIQYF
TRBJ1-2,TRBV4-1,TRBD1,-,TGCGCCAGCAGCCTCGGACAGGGTTGGGCTAACTATGGCTACACCTTC,CASSLGQGWANYGYTF
TRBJ2-7,TRBV3-1/TRBV3-2,-,-,TGTGCCAGCAGCGAAATGTGGCAGGGGACCTACGAGCAGTACTTC,CASSEMWQGTYEQYF
TRBJ1-6,TRBV30,-,-,TGTGCCTGGAGTGTGAGGACAGTGACTGGGTCACCCCTCCACTTT,CAWSVRTVTGSPLHF
TRBJ1-6,TRBV27,TRBD1,-,TGTGCCAGCAGGCCTACCTGGGGACAGGGGTTCTCACCCCTCCACTTT,CASRPTWGQGFSPLHF
TRBJ2-2,TRBV7-9,-,once,TGTGCCAGCAGCCCGGCCGGGGAGCTGTTTTTT,CASSPAGELFF
TRBJ1-2,TRBV28,-,-,TGTGCCAGCAGTTCCACAGAGACCTATGGCTACACCTTC,CASSSTETYGYTF
TRBJ2-5,TRBV6-6,TRBD2,few,TGTGCCAGCGAGGCGACTAGCGGGCTCCAAGAGACCCAGTACTTC,CASEATSGLQETQYF
TRBJ2-5,TRBV11-2,-,-,TGTGCCAGCAGCTCGACAAGCTACCAAGAGACCCAGTACTTC,CASSSTSYQETQYF
TRBJ1-2,TRBV2,-,-,TGTGCCCGCCAGCCAATCCAGGGGAATGGCTACACCTTC,CARQPIQGNGYTF
TRBJ2-5,TRBV12-3/TRBV12-4,-,-,TGTGCCAGCAGTTTCGTCTCTAGTGGGACCCAGTACTTC,CASSFVSSGTQYF